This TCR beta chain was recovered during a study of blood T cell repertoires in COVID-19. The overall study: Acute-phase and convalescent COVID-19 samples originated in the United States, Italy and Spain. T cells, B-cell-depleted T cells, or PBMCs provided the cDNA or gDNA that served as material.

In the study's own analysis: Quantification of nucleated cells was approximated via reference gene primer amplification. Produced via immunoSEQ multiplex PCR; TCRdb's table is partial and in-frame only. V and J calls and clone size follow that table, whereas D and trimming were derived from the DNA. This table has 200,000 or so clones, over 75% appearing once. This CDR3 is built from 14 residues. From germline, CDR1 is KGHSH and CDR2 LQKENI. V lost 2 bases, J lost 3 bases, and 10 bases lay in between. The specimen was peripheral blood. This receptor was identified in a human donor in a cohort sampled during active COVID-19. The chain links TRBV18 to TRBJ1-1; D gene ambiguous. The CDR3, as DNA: TGTGCCAGCTCACCAGGCCTCGGGGACACTGAAGCTTTCTTT. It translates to CASSPGLGDTEAFF.